The 28 T cell receptor beta chains given below trace back to one sample, sequenced in a study of cytomegalovirus exposure and HLA in healthy donors. PCR used 60 Vbeta primers and 13 Jbeta primers. Method: immunoSEQ multiplex PCR; TCRdb's copy keeps in-frame clones and lacks some. The data contain roughly 98,000 clones, 65% to 85% of them singletons. Sequenced sample: PBMCs. These receptors were taken from a woman in her 70s in good health and CMV-seropositive.

As for this clone: Relative to the germline gene, one junction end is altered; a read error may explain this. The chain has TRBV7-7 and TRBJ2-2; 8 nucleotides match TRBD2. The length of the CDR3 is 14 residues. Germline CDR1 and CDR2: SSHAT and FNYEAQ (reference sequence). CDR3 amino acids: CASSPTSGTGELFF. The CDR3 DNA follows: TGTGCTAGCAGCCCCACTAGCGGCACCGGGGAGCTGTTTTTT.

The chain couples TRBV10-3 to TRBJ1-1; D is ambiguous. V shed 7 bases and J shed 4 bases, with 16 bases lying between them. CDR3 length equals 14 residues. Germline CDR1 is ENHRY and CDR2 is SYGVKD. The CDR3 protein is CAITRTAGSTEAFF. CDR3 sequence (DNA): TGTGCCATCACTAGGACGGCGGGTAGCACTGAAGCTTTCTTT.

This rearrangement joins TRBV19 to TRBJ2-3; TRBD1 agrees at 10 bases. There are 15 residues in the CDR3. V shed 4 bases, J shed 1 base, and the junction held 2 bases outside the gene matches. CDR1 and CDR2 from the germline V gene are LNHDA and SQIVND (reference sequence). CDR3 region: CASSKTGGGTDTQYF. The DNA for the CDR3 is TGTGCCAGTAGTAAGACAGGGGGCGGCACAGATACGCAGTATTTT.

The CDR3 loop is CATRGQGGAGEQYF. CDR3 in DNA: TGTGCCACCCGGGGACAGGGAGGAGCGGGCGAGCAGTACTTC. The chain has TRBV15 and TRBJ2-7; TRBD1 matches 9 bases. CDR3 length: 14 residues. Looked up from germline, CDR1 is LNHNV and CDR2 is YYDKDF (reference sequence). J lost 6 bases, V lost 8 bases, and 11 bases had no gene match.

This chain uses TRBV4-2 with TRBJ2-2; D is possibly TRBD1 (5 bases). In germline, CDR1 is LGHNA, CDR2 YNFKEQ. The length of the CDR3 is 14 residues. Deletions cut 6 bases from V and 8 bases from J, with 16 bases between. CDR3 nucleotides: TGTGCCAGCAGAAAGCAGGGTGATGCAGGGGAGCTGTTTTTT. This gives the protein CASRKQGDAGELFF.

The chain employs TRBV4-1 and TRBJ1-5; D remains unclear. V was shortened by 0 bases and J by 2 bases, with 11 bases between the two germline ends. This CDR3 is built from 16 residues. CDR1 and CDR2 (germline): MGHRA, YSYEKL. CDR3 loop: CASSQEGHGGNQPQHF. DNA for the CDR3: TGCGCCAGCAGCCAAGAGGGCCACGGGGGCAATCAGCCCCAGCATTTT.

The V and J genes are TRBV19 and TRBJ2-7, with 9 bases fitting TRBD1. Germline CDR1 reads LNHDA; CDR2 reads SQIVND (reference sequence). The CDR3 is 14 amino acids. The V gene end was trimmed by 6 bases and the J gene end by 6 bases; junction bases not matched to a gene: 9. In DNA form, the CDR3 reads TGTGCCAGTAGCAGACAGGGGGGGACCCTCGAGCAGTACTTC. Translating gives CASSRQGGTLEQYF.

The count of this clone is one. This chain uses TRBV6-5 with TRBJ2-7; 7 bases line up with TRBD2. CDR1 is MNHEY and CDR2 is SVGAGI in the germline V gene. V trimming: 5 bases; J trimming: 2 bases; junction bases outside the gene matches: 9. This CDR3 region has 15 residues. CDR3 coding DNA: TGTGCCAGCAGTGGGGGAGGGACCTCCGCCTACGAGCAGTACTTC. This gives the protein CASSGGGTSAYEQYF.

The rearrangement joins TRBV9 to TRBJ2-7; tentative D call: TRBD1 (6 bases). Trimming took 1 base from V and 3 from J, leaving 11 bases between them. Germline lookup yields CDR1 SGDLS and CDR2 YYNGEE. The CDR3 runs to 14 residues. The CDR3 is CASSVTTGSYEQYF. The CDR3 DNA sequence: TGTGCCAGCAGCGTAACTACAGGGAGCTACGAGCAGTACTTC.

This clone came up a few times. The CDR3 reads CASSVAGHSTDTQYF. As DNA, the CDR3 is TGTGCCAGCAGCGTAGCAGGACACAGCACAGATACGCAGTATTTT. This sequence joins TRBV9 and TRBJ2-3; D is possibly TRBD1 (5 bases). This CDR3 is built from 15 residues. CDR1 is SGDLS, CDR2 YYNGEE, per germline. Trimming cost V 0 bases and J 0 bases, with 8 bases left between them.

The genes are TRBV7-8 and TRBJ1-5; no reliable D call. V was trimmed by 0 bases and J by 7 bases, leaving 16 bases between them. Germline V CDR1 and CDR2: SGHVS, FQNEAQ. There are 16 residues in the CDR3. CDR3 nucleotides: TGTGCCAGCAGCTTAGCTCGGCACCGAGGAAGGCAGCCCCAGCATTTT. Translated: CASSLARHRGRQPQHF. Full variable domain (rest looked up from reference TRBV7-8 and TRBJ1-5): GAGVSQSPRYKVAKRGQDVALRCDPISGHVSLFWYQQALGQGPEFLTYFQNEAQLDKSGLPSDRFFAERPEGSVSTLKIQRTQQEDSAVYLCASSLARHRGRQPQHFGDGTRLSIL.

The rearrangement joins TRBV27 to TRBJ2-7, with 8 positions matching TRBD2. The CDR3 consists of 15 residues. Germline CDR1 reads MNHEY; CDR2 reads SMNVEV (reference sequence). V was pared by 3 bases and J by 2 bases, with 6 bases of the junction left unmatched. CDR3 coding DNA: TGTGCCAGCAGTTTTTTAGCGGGACACCCCTACGAGCAGTACTTC. Its protein product is CASSFLAGHPYEQYF.

For this clone: The sample holds other DNA sequences that translate to the same CDR3. The chain uses TRBV7-3 and TRBJ1-1; possibly TRBD1 for D (6 bases). The CDR3 spans 14 residues. Germline CDR1 is SGHTA and CDR2 is FQGTGA. The V end lost 0 bases, the J end lost 2 bases, and 7 bases lay between the germline ends. The CDR3 here is CASSLTGGNTEAFF. The CDR3 DNA is TGTGCCAGCAGCTTAACAGGGGGAAACACTGAAGCTTTCTTT.

This clone was picked up a small number of times. This chain connects TRBV4-1 to TRBJ2-7; possibly TRBD2 for D (5 bases). Germline values: CDR1 MGHRA, CDR2 YSYEKL. V lost 5 bases, J lost 2 bases, and 16 bases lay in between. The CDR3 covers 15 residues. The CDR3 coding sequence is TGCGCCAGCAGCGGCACGCCCGGGATTCCCTACGAGCAGTACTTC. Translation gives CASSGTPGIPYEQYF.

The V and J genes are TRBV7-9 and TRBJ2-7, with D tentatively TRBD1 (5 bases). Germline CDR1 is SEHNR and CDR2 is FQNEAQ (reference sequence). CDR3 length: 16 residues. Deletions cut 1 base from V and 3 bases from J, with 16 bases between. The CDR3 nucleotides are TGTGCCAGCAGCTTAGGGCCCGAACAAGGGGACTACGAGCAGTACTTC. Its protein is CASSLGPEQGDYEQYF.

This clone showed up just a few times. The chain links TRBV11-2 to TRBJ2-1, with D possibly TRBD2 on 8 matching bases. The CDR3 runs to 16 residues. Trimming took 7 bases from V and 3 from J, leaving 19 bases between them. Germline values: CDR1 SGHAT, CDR2 FQNNGV. CDR3 in DNA: TGTGCCAGCAACACGGGGGGGACAGCGTACTACAATGAGCAGTTCTTC. Protein product: CASNTGGTAYYNEQFF.

The J gene is TRBJ1-4, the V gene TRBV7-8; 8 nucleotides align to TRBD1. Germline trimming cut 4 bases from V and 4 bases from J; bases unmatched to any gene: 5. Germline CDR1 and CDR2: SGHVS and FQNEAQ. The CDR3 covers 15 residues. The DNA of the CDR3 is TGTGCCAGCAGCTCTCGGACAGGGATTAATGAAAAACTGTTTTTT. Residues: CASSSRTGINEKLFF.

The rearrangement uses TRBV11-3 and TRBJ2-3, with 13 bases lining up with TRBD2. The J segment lost 2 bases and the V segment lost 5 bases, leaving 4 bases of the junction unmatched. CDR3 length equals 16 residues. Per the germline V gene, CDR1 is SGHNT and CDR2 is YENEEA. The DNA of the CDR3 is TGTGCCAGCAGCCGAGGACTAGCGGGAGCCACAGATACGCAGTATTTT. Translation gives CASSRGLAGATDTQYF. The full variable domain, with the rest looked up from reference TRBV11-3 and TRBJ2-3, is EAGVVQSPRYKIIEKKQPVAFWCNPISGHNTLYWYLQNLGQGPELLIRYENEEAVDDSQLPKDRFSAERLKGVDSTLKIQPAELGDSAVYLCASSRGLAGATDTQYFGPGTRLTVL.

The chain carries TRBV11-1 and TRBJ2-7; TRBD1 matches at 9 bases. This CDR3 is 14 amino acids long. J gave up 7 bases and V 5 bases, and 9 bases lay outside the gene matches. CDR1 and CDR2 (germline): SGHAT, FQDESV (reference sequence). CDR3 coding DNA: TGTGCCAGCAGCCGGGACAGGGAGTTGGGGGAGCAGTACTTC. Amino acid sequence: CASSRDRELGEQYF.

This sequence joins TRBV14 and TRBJ2-2; D remains unclear. CDR1 SGHDN and CDR2 FVKESK come from the germline V gene. V was clipped by 5 bases and J by 1 base, with 5 bases between them. This CDR3 contains 13 residues. The CDR3 loop is CASSGRNTGELFF. CDR3 DNA: TGTGCCAGCAGCGGCAGGAACACCGGGGAGCTGTTTTTT.

V and J are TRBV2 and TRBJ2-1, with 9 positions matching TRBD1. The CDR3 extends over 15 amino acids. Germline CDR1 SNHLY, CDR2 FYNNEI. After removal of 6 bases from V and 7 bases from J, the junction contained 10 bases not matched to a gene. CDR3 region: CASRIGQGPMNEQFF. The CDR3 nucleotides are TGTGCCAGCAGGATTGGACAGGGGCCAATGAATGAGCAGTTCTTC. Full variable domain (outside the CDR3, taken from reference TRBV2 and TRBJ2-1): EPEVTQTPSHQVTQMGQEVILRCVPISNHLYFYWYRQILGQKVEFLVSFYNNEISEKSEIFDDQFSVERPDGSNFTLKIRSTKLEDSAMYFCASRIGQGPMNEQFFGPGTRLTVL.

This clone was observed a handful of times. The V call is TRBV7-9, the J call TRBJ2-2, with no clear D. V shed 4 bases and J shed 5 bases, with 20 bases lying between them. The CDR3 contains 17 residues. Germline V CDR1 and CDR2: SEHNR, FQNEAQ (reference sequence). The DNA for the CDR3 is TGTGCCAGCAGCTCCAATCGTCAGGCGATCCGGACCGGGGAGCTGTTTTTT. This translates into CASSSNRQAIRTGELFF.

This clone has more than one count but fewer than ten. J is TRBJ1-5 and V is TRBV7-9; D remains ambiguous. CDR1 and CDR2 (germline): SEHNR, FQNEAQ (reference sequence). Trimming shortened V by 0 bases and J by 3 bases, and 6 bases separated the two germline ends. This CDR3 is 14 amino acids long. The CDR3 sequence is CASSLAGNNQPQHF. The CDR3 nucleotides are TGTGCCAGCAGCTTAGCCGGGAACAATCAGCCCCAGCATTTT.

This rearrangement joins TRBV19 to TRBJ2-3; a weak D match, TRBD2 (5 bases). The CDR3 runs 15 residues. Germline CDR1 and CDR2: LNHDA and SQIVND (reference sequence). Trimming shortened V by 5 bases and J by 2 bases, and 14 bases separated the two germline ends. CDR3 sequence: CASSDRGSYTDTQYF. The CDR3 DNA sequence: TGTGCCAGTAGTGATCGGGGTTCATACACAGATACGCAGTATTTT.

V and J are TRBV7-3 and TRBJ2-5; D is ambiguous. The V and J ends lost 2 bases and 2 bases respectively, with 6 bases between them. Germline lookup yields CDR1 SGHTA and CDR2 FQGTGA. This CDR3 has 13 amino acids. The CDR3 is CASSLAEQETQYF. CDR3 nucleotides: TGTGCCAGCAGCTTAGCGGAACAAGAGACCCAGTACTTC.

The J gene is TRBJ1-2, the V gene TRBV6-1, with D perhaps TRBD1 (5 bases). Trimming left V 1 base short and J 4 bases short, with 19 bases between. Germline values: CDR1 MNHNS, CDR2 SASEGT. The CDR3 consists of 17 residues. Here the CDR3 reads CASSEGGGRMYGYGYTF. The DNA for the CDR3 is TGTGCCAGCAGTGAAGGGGGGGGGAGGATGTACGGCTATGGCTACACCTTC.

In the case of this clone: Other nucleotide sequences in the sample specify the same CDR3. V is TRBV29-1 and J is TRBJ1-2, with 7 bases fitting TRBD1. Trimming took 6 bases from V and 2 from J; bases not matched to a gene: 3. The V gene's germline CDR1 is SQVTM and CDR2 ANQGSEA. The length of the CDR3 is 12 residues. The CDR3 DNA reads TGCAGCGTCACAGGGGACAACTATGGCTACACCTTC. Translation gives CSVTGDNYGYTF.

In its sample, this clone was seen a few times. The V gene is TRBV7-6, the J gene TRBJ2-1, with TRBD1 matching over 9 bases. The CDR3 length is 18 residues. CDR1 SGHVS and CDR2 FNYEAQ come from the germline V gene. The J segment lost 0 bases and the V segment lost 1 base, leaving 7 bases of the junction unmatched. The DNA for the CDR3 is TGTGCCAGCAGCTTAGAGGGACAGGGCTTTAGCTCCTACAATGAGCAGTTCTTC. Translated, it gives CASSLEGQGFSSYNEQFF.